This T cell receptor beta chain was captured by sequencing in a study of blood T cell repertoires in COVID-19. Study in general: The analysed material was cDNA or gDNA that came from T cells, B-cell-depleted T cells, or PBMCs.

Profiling relied on immunoSEQ multiplex PCR, and the TCRdb table lists in-frame clones only, not all of them. This sample has hundreds of thousands of clones; roughly 80% occur once, and the top ten carry under 3%. V was clipped by 2 bases and J by 1 base; unmatched bases: 1. The CDR3 is 15 amino acids. Germline V lookup: CDR1 SGHRS, CDR2 YFSETQ. The clonotype originates from a woman aged 70-85 years with active or convalescent COVID-19. This rearrangement joins TRBV5-1 to TRBJ2-2, with 8 bases fitting TRBD2. The sequenced sample consisted of peripheral blood. In DNA, the CDR3 is TGCGCCAGCAGCTTACTAGCGGTGAACACCGGGGAGCTGTTTTTT. The encoded protein is CASSLLAVNTGELFF. The complete variable domain, with remaining parts taken from reference TRBV5-1 and TRBJ2-2, reads KAGVTQTPRYLIKTRGQQVTLSCSPISGHRSVSWYQQTPGQGLQFLFEYFSETQRNKGNFPGRFSGRQFSNSRSEMNVSTLELGDSALYLCASSLLAVNTGELFFGEGSRLTVL.